These 12 T cell receptor beta chains were sequenced from one sample in a study of T cells in Graves' hyperthyroidism and ophthalmopathy. Amplified TCR beta CDR3 regions derived from RNA transcripts. Carried out on the TCR CDR3, a first-round RT-PCR used the HTBI primer set. Using its own MiXCR run on the multiplex PCR reads, TCRdb lists one record per CDR3 protein. Altogether about 560,000 distinct CDR3 sequences are present, roughly 17% being singletons, with the ten largest covering roughly 18%. Source material: blood. The receptors derive from a young woman with Graves' hyperthyroidism.

This sequence joins TRBV15 and TRBJ2-5; no firm D call. The V gene's germline CDR1 is LNHNV and CDR2 YYDKDF (reference sequence). The CDR3 sequence is 13 residues long. Between the trimmed V and J ends, which lost 5 bases and 1 base, there was a span of 8 bases. The chain's CDR3 is CATSVYTQETQYF. The CDR3 bases are TGTGCCACCAGCGTGTACACCCAAGAGACCCAGTACTTC.

This clonotype was observed many times. In DNA, the CDR3 is TGTGCCAGCAGTCCCGGGACAGGGAGGACCGGGGAGCTGTTTTTT. Its translation: CASSPGTGRTGELFF. The V call is TRBV11-3, the J call TRBJ2-2; 9 nucleotides line up with TRBD1. This CDR3 comprises 15 residues. V shed 6 bases, J shed 5 bases, and the junction held 7 bases outside the gene matches. Germline V gene sequence: CDR1 SGHNT, CDR2 YENEEA.

Only a few counts were recorded for this clonotype. The chain employs TRBV20-1 and TRBJ2-5; maybe TRBD2 (5 bases). CDR1 is DFQATT and CDR2 is SNEGSKA in the germline V gene (reference sequence). This CDR3 has 13 residues. The V and J ends lost 1 base and 4 bases respectively, with 10 bases between them. The CDR3 DNA reads TGCAGTGCTAGAGCACTAGGAGGAGAGACCCAGTACTTC. This translates into CSARALGGETQYF.

This chain links TRBV12-3 or TRBV12-4 with TRBJ2-1; 9 positions match TRBD2. V shed 6 bases and J 8 bases; nucleotides not matched to a gene: 11. The CDR3 length is 15 residues. CDR3 sequence (DNA): TGTGCCAGCAGGGATTCTAGCGGGGAGGTCGATGAGCAGTTCTTC. Its translation: CASRDSSGEVDEQFF.

A word on this clonotype: The junction differs from germline at one of its ends, possibly a read error. The chain joins TRBV20-1 to TRBJ2-7; a weak D match, TRBD2 (7 bases). CDR1 is DFQATT and CDR2 is SNEGSKA in the germline V gene (reference sequence). The CDR3 covers 15 residues. The CDR3 sequence is CSASLPGGPSYEPYF. The CDR3 DNA reads as TGCAGTGCTTCCTTGCCGGGGGGCCCCTCCTACGAGCCGTACTTC.

The V gene is TRBV7-3, the J gene TRBJ2-1; 9 bases are a match to TRBD2. This CDR3 comprises 15 residues. V was clipped by 11 bases and J by 4 bases; unmatched bases: 12. The germline V gene has CDR1 SGHTA and CDR2 FQGTGA. The CDR3 DNA reads TGTGCCTGGGTCGGGGCTAGCGGGATGTACAATGAGCAGTTCTTC. Amino acid sequence: CAWVGASGMYNEQFF.

The CDR3 spells CSARDLRAMYEQYF. The CDR3, as DNA: TGCAGTGCTAGAGATTTAAGGGCGATGTACGAGCAGTACTTC. V usage is TRBV20-1 and J usage is TRBJ2-7; D not resolved. Trimming took off 0 bases at V and 4 bases at J, with 13 bases between the two ends. CDR1 is DFQATT, CDR2 SNEGSKA, per germline (reference sequence). There are 14 residues in the CDR3.

V and J are TRBV4-2 and TRBJ1-2; D remains ambiguous. V gave up 0 bases and J gave up 4 bases, with 9 bases separating them. The CDR3 has 14 residues. Germline CDR1 is LGHNA and CDR2 is YNFKEQ. CDR3 in amino acids: CASSQDFGPYGYTF. The CDR3 region has the DNA TGTGCCAGCAGCCAAGATTTCGGACCCTATGGCTACACCTTC.

The rearrangement joins TRBV10-1 to TRBJ1-4, with D perhaps matching TRBD1 (6 bases). The V gene lost 3 bases and the J gene lost 8 bases, with 28 bases spanning the gap. CDR1 and CDR2 (germline): WNHNN, SYGVQD (reference sequence). The CDR3 has 19 residues. For the CDR3, the DNA is TGCGCCAGCAGTGATTCTCCATCGGGCGGCAGGGGAGGAGAAGAAAAACTGTTTTTT. Its translation is CASSDSPSGGRGGEEKLFF.

V gene TRBV27 combines with J gene TRBJ1-4; unclear D gene. V lost 4 bases, J lost 2 bases, and 5 bases lay in between. Germline V gives CDR1 MNHEY, CDR2 SMNVEV (reference sequence). The CDR3 consists of 13 residues. For the CDR3, the DNA is TGTGCCAGCAGTTGGCAGACTAATGAAAAACTGTTTTTT. Translating gives CASSWQTNEKLFF.

This clonotype was detected a few times. This chain joins TRBV30 and TRBJ2-2; TRBD1 matches 8 bases. V lost 3 bases and J lost 7; bases outside the gene matches: 1. This CDR3 spans 12 amino acids. Germline values: CDR1 GTSNPN, CDR2 SVGIG (reference sequence). CDR3: CAWRTGVGELFF. CDR3 in DNA: TGTGCCTGGAGGACAGGGGTCGGGGAGCTGTTTTTT.

This clonotype showed up many times. The chain links TRBV20-1 to TRBJ2-5; 9 bases fit TRBD1. Germline V gives CDR1 DFQATT, CDR2 SNEGSKA (reference sequence). This CDR3 is built from 12 residues. Trimming took 3 bases from V and 7 from J; bases not matched to a gene: 3. The CDR3 is CSASDRGGTQYF. The DNA for the CDR3 is TGCAGTGCTAGTGACAGGGGGGGGACCCAGTACTTC.